Listed here are 3 T cell receptor beta chains from one sample, sequenced in a study of cytomegalovirus exposure and HLA in healthy donors. Generated by immunoSEQ multiplex PCR, the TCRdb table keeps only in-frame clones and is missing some. The data show about 140,000 clones, around 90% seen once. What was sequenced was PBMCs. The receptor set was obtained from a woman under 30 in good health and CMV-seropositive.

This chain joins TRBV2 and TRBJ1-1, with a weak D call TRBD1 (6 bases). The CDR3 sequence is 15 residues long. In germline, CDR1 is SNHLY, CDR2 FYNNEI. The germline V and J ends were trimmed by 4 bases and 1 base, with 13 bases remaining between them. CDR3 DNA: TGTGCCAGCAGTGCAATCCACAGGGAGAACACTGAAGCTTTCTTT. As protein: CASSAIHRENTEAFF.

This clone occurred once. The V call is TRBV28, the J call TRBJ2-5; weak D call: TRBD2 (6 bases). CDR3 length equals 15 residues. Germline V gives CDR1 MDHEN, CDR2 SYDVKM. Trimming left V 6 bases short and J 2 bases short, with 16 bases between. The CDR3 loop reads CASRMGVAVQETQYF. The CDR3, as DNA: TGTGCCAGCAGGATGGGGGTAGCGGTTCAAGAGACCCAGTACTTC.

In its sample, this clone was seen a few times. The rearrangement links TRBV9 to TRBJ2-5; D possibly corresponds to TRBD2 (6 bases). The CDR3 spans 15 residues. With 0 bases removed from V and 5 bases from J, the gap between germline ends came to 14 bases. Germline V gene data show CDR1 as SGDLS and CDR2 as YYNGEE. The CDR3 DNA reads TGTGCCAGCAGCGTAGGGAGGGTTTGGGGTGAGACCCAGTACTTC. It specifies CASSVGRVWGETQYF.